In this sample, the clone carrying this T cell receptor beta chain turned up many times. As yet, its antigen is unknown. CDR1 is LNHNV and CDR2 is YYDKDF in the germline V gene (reference sequence). The CDR3 has 17 residues. Trimming took off 3 bases at V and 0 bases at J, with 15 bases between the two ends. This specimen comes from a study of read filtering for tumor transcriptome and immune sequencing. Study details: Whole-transcriptome libraries were prepared after DNase treatment. Overall study results and limits: IR-seq and RNA-seq agreed better without single-read clonotypes.

The library was built from 400 ng RNA with molecular barcoded adaptors for alpha/delta and beta/gamma chains. One entry per CDR3 protein results from TCRdb running MiXCR on the reads. Of fewer than 90,000 distinct CDR3 sequences in the sample, more than 9% were seen once. The chain recombines TRBV15 with TRBJ1-5; D not certain. The receptor was derived from a donor aged 40 or older with multiple myeloma. Material: a population of CD138-negative cells sorted from bone marrow. CDR3: CATSSNLDLSSNQPQHF. The CDR3 DNA follows: TGTGCCACCAGCAGCAACCTCGACCTGAGTAGCAATCAGCCCCAGCATTTT.